These 13 T cell receptor beta chains were all obtained from the same sample, sequenced in a study of T cells in Graves' hyperthyroidism and ophthalmopathy. Template material for amplifying TCR beta CDR3 regions consisted of RNA transcripts. The HTBI set primed first-round TCR CDR3 RT-PCR. TCRdb re-analysed the multiplex PCR reads in MiXCR, keeping a single row per CDR3 protein. The table shows approximately 700,000 distinct CDR3 sequences, with about 45% occurring only once. The sample consisted of peripheral blood or thyroid tissue (not recorded which). All receptors come from an adult man with Graves' disease, either hyperthyroidism or ophthalmopathy (not recorded which).

This chain uses TRBV20-1 with TRBJ1-3, with D unclear. Trimming stripped 7 bases from V and 0 bases from J, with 16 bases between. CDR3 size: 15 residues. From germline, CDR1 is DFQATT and CDR2 SNEGSKA (reference sequence). CDR3: CSVRTHGSSGNTIYF. The DNA for the CDR3 is TGCAGTGTTAGGACCCACGGTAGCTCTGGAAACACCATATATTTT.

This clonotype was seen at least ten times. The chain combines TRBV9 with TRBJ2-5; 10 bases agree with TRBD2. The CDR3 runs 14 residues. V shed 4 bases and J 5 bases; nucleotides not matched to a gene: 5. From germline, CDR1 is SGDLS and CDR2 YYNGEE. CDR3 DNA sequence: TGTGCCAGCAGCTATCTAGCGGGAGACGAGACCCAGTACTTC. This gives the protein CASSYLAGDETQYF.

This clonotype was recorded a few times. The chain uses TRBV12-3 or TRBV12-4 and TRBJ2-7; D gene ambiguous. Trimming removed 6 bases at V and 5 bases at J, with 11 bases between. CDR3 length: 12 residues. The CDR3 is CASSNGRDEQYF. Written as DNA, the CDR3 is TGTGCCAGCAGCAACGGACGGGACGAGCAGTACTTC.

This clonotype was detected ten times or more. The chain is built from TRBV13 and TRBJ1-1, with D hard to call. CDR1 is PRHDT, CDR2 FYEKMQ, per germline (reference sequence). The CDR3 is 15 amino acids. The germline V and J ends were trimmed by 2 bases and 5 bases, with 15 bases remaining between them. The CDR3 loop is CASSLHPGLRTEAFF. The CDR3 DNA follows: TGTGCCAGCAGCTTACATCCGGGCCTGCGAACTGAAGCTTTCTTT.

This chain connects TRBV2 to TRBJ2-7; 7 bases line up with TRBD2. The CDR3 extends over 16 amino acids. Unmatched junction bases numbered 10, after V lost 5 bases and J lost 0 bases. CDR1 and CDR2 from the germline V gene are SNHLY and FYNNEI. Here the CDR3 reads CASSYPRGRTSYEQYF. The CDR3 coding sequence is TGTGCCAGCAGTTACCCTCGCGGGAGAACCTCCTACGAGCAGTACTTC.

This clonotype was found a few times. CDR3 residues: CASSFMDRAGNTIYF. DNA of the CDR3: TGTGCCAGCAGCTTTATGGACAGGGCTGGAAACACCATATATTTT. The chain couples TRBV7-9 to TRBJ1-3; 8 nucleotides agree with TRBD1. Per germline, CDR1 SEHNR and CDR2 FQNEAQ (reference sequence). The CDR3 has 15 residues. The junction had 3 bases not matched to a gene; V was cut back by 3 bases and J by 2 bases.

This clonotype has at least ten counts. The CDR3: CSVELGSTEAFF. The CDR3 DNA is TGCAGCGTCGAACTGGGGAGCACTGAAGCTTTCTTT. This chain uses TRBV29-1 with TRBJ1-1; D gene unclear. V was trimmed by 6 bases and J by 4 bases, leaving 12 bases between them. CDR1 and CDR2 (germline): SQVTM, ANQGSEA. The CDR3 extends over 12 amino acids.

This chain joins TRBV7-6 and TRBJ2-2; the match to TRBD1 covers 11 bases. The CDR3 length is 16 residues. From germline, CDR1 is SGHVS and CDR2 FNYEAQ. V dropped 4 bases and J dropped 5; count of bases not matched to a gene: 6. The chain's CDR3 is CASSSSGTGGTGELFF. CDR3 coding DNA: TGTGCCAGCAGCTCTAGCGGGACAGGGGGGACCGGGGAGCTGTTTTTT.

The genes are TRBV12-5 and TRBJ2-2, with D perhaps matching TRBD2 (6 bases). Germline CDR1 is LGHNT and CDR2 is FRNRAP. V shed 7 bases and J shed 3 bases, with 15 bases lying between them. The length of the CDR3 is 15 residues. CDR3 sequence: CASAPPGLHTGELFF. CDR3 bases: TGTGCTAGTGCCCCACCGGGACTTCACACCGGGGAGCTGTTTTTT.

The table lists this clonotype with a few counts. The gene calls are TRBV20-1 and TRBJ2-2; D might be TRBD1 (6 bases). The V end lost 3 bases, the J end lost 0 bases, and 8 bases lay between the germline ends. This CDR3 spans 14 amino acids. Germline loops: CDR1 DFQATT, CDR2 SNEGSKA (reference sequence). This chain's CDR3 is CSASRTANTGELFF. The CDR3 bases are TGCAGTGCTAGCCGGACAGCGAACACCGGGGAGCTGTTTTTT.

This clonotype came up many times. V usage is TRBV2 and J usage is TRBJ2-7, with D perhaps matching TRBD2 (7 bases). CDR1 and CDR2 (germline): SNHLY, FYNNEI. V was cut by 6 bases and J by 6 bases, with 15 bases left in between. This CDR3 spans 13 amino acids. The CDR3 DNA follows: TGTGCCAGCAGCGTCGGACTAGGGGGCGAGCAGTACTTC. Residues: CASSVGLGGEQYF.

In this sample, this clonotype turned up a few times. In DNA form, the CDR3 reads TGTGCCACCAGCACAGACAGGGGAGGCGGGTCTGCTTTCTTT. Its translation: CATSTDRGGGSAFF. The chain couples TRBV15 to TRBJ1-1, with 8 positions matching TRBD1. The CDR3 runs to 14 residues. V was clipped by 4 bases and J by 11 bases; unmatched bases: 12. Germline V gene sequence: CDR1 LNHNV, CDR2 YYDKDF (reference sequence).

Details on this clonotype: As the CDR3 is not closed by the conserved phenylalanine or tryptophan, this likely results from a read error. The V gene is TRBV24-1, the J gene TRBJ1-5; D not certain. The CDR3 covers 13 residues. The germline V gene encodes CDR1 KGHDR and CDR2 SFDVKD. The chain's CDR3 is CATRDSGLQPQHY. The CDR3 DNA sequence: TGTGCCACCAGAGATTCGGGCCTCCAGCCCCAGCATTAT.